A selection of T cell receptor beta chains follows, all from one sample in a study of T cells after yellow fever vaccination. Each CDR3 protein is one row after TCRdb ran MiXCR on the 5' RACE reads. The data show 150,000 to 200,000 distinct CDR3 sequences, with around 7.2% seen just once and 2.5% to 3% held by the top ten. The input for sequencing was CD4+ T cells sorted from PBMCs, taken less than 6 days after the first yellow fever vaccination. The receptor source for this set is a man between 18 and 29 years old who received the YFV17D yellow fever vaccine. Each CDR3 is given with its conserved first and last residue. D genes are given only for firm matches. Some rows mark clone size as missing; the rest say once, few, many or name a class of expanded clone.

>TRBD2|many|TRBV6-2/TRBV6-3|TRBJ2-3
TGTGCCAGCACACCCCGGCGGGGGGGAGATACGCAGTATTTT
CASTPRRGGDTQYF
>NA|NA|TRBV5-4|TRBJ1-4
TGTGCCAGCAGCTTGGAAGGGGTGAGGGGAAAACTGTTTTTT
CASSLEGVRGKLFF
>NA|NA|TRBV20-1|TRBJ1-1
TGCAGTGTAACGGGTCTGGACACTGAAGCTTTCTTT
CSVTGLDTEAFF
>TRBD1|NA|TRBV4-3|TRBJ1-5
TGCGCCAGCAGCCCCGGGACAGGGGGTGCTCAGCCCCAGCATTTT
CASSPGTGGAQPQHF
>NA|NA|TRBV7-9|TRBJ1-5
TGTGCCAGCAGCTCCGGACGGTACGACAATCAGCCCCAGCATTTT
CASSSGRYDNQPQHF
>NA|many|TRBV20-1|TRBJ1-1
TGCAGTGCTCCTGAGGGCACTGAAGCTTTCTTT
CSAPEGTEAFF
>NA|few|TRBV4-1|TRBJ2-1
TGCGCCAGCAGCCAAGGCCACAGCTACAATGAGCAGTTCTTC
CASSQGHSYNEQFF
>NA|few|TRBV6-1|TRBJ2-4
TGTGCCAGCAGTCCCTGGGGAGCCAAAAACATTCAGTACTTC
CASSPWGAKNIQYF
>NA|NA|TRBV18|TRBJ2-5
TGTGCCAGCTCACCACGGCCGGAAGAGACCCAGTACTTC
CASSPRPEETQYF
>NA|NA|TRBV28|TRBJ1-5
TGTGCCAGCAGCTTGCCGTGGGGGGGGGACAATCAGCCCCAGCATTTT
CASSLPWGGDNQPQHF
>NA|NA|TRBV12-3/TRBV12-4|TRBJ2-1
TGTGCCAGCAGCGGGACCAGCTCCTACAATGATCAGTTCTTC
CASSGTSSYNDQFF
>NA|many|TRBV5-1|TRBJ2-3
TGCGCCAGCAGCCCTTCGGGACCTCCGACCACAGATACGCAGTATTTT
CASSPSGPPTTDTQYF
>TRBD2|many|TRBV29-1|TRBJ2-1
TGCAGCGTTGAAGATCGGGATAGCGGGGATATCTACAATGAGCAGTTCTTC
CSVEDRDSGDIYNEQFF
>NA|many|TRBV7-8|TRBJ2-1
TGTGCCAGCAGCGCTATAGGGTATGAGCAGTTCTTC
CASSAIGYEQFF
>TRBD1|NA|TRBV28|TRBJ1-5
TGTGCCAGCAGTTTACAGGGGGCTGATCAGCCCCAGCATTTT
CASSLQGADQPQHF
>NA|few|TRBV18|TRBJ1-2
TGTGCCAGCTCACGATCCGGGGACACTTTCTATGGCTACACCTTC
CASSRSGDTFYGYTF
>NA|few|TRBV5-5|TRBJ2-2
TGTGCCAGCAGCCGACAGGAAATGAACACCGGGGAGCTGTTTTTT
CASSRQEMNTGELFF
>NA|many|TRBV20-1|TRBJ1-2
TGCAGTGCTAGAGATGGTCAGAATAACTATGGCTACACCTTC
CSARDGQNNYGYTF
>TRBD2|few|TRBV3-1|TRBJ2-1
TGTGCCAGCAGCCTCATTGGGGGAGGGGAGTTCTTC
CASSLIGGGEFF
>TRBD1|many|TRBV7-2|TRBJ1-4
TGTGCCAGCAGCTTAAGGGACAGGGGCGTACAAAAACTGTTTTTT
CASSLRDRGVQKLFF
>NA|many|TRBV5-1|TRBJ2-7
TGCGCCAGCAGCTTGTTGTCAGGGACCCCCTACGAGCAGTACTTC
CASSLLSGTPYEQYF
>NA|many|TRBV7-2|TRBJ1-2
TGTGCCAGCACCTTTTTACTGGACTATGGCTACACCTTC
CASTFLLDYGYTF